The 23 T cell receptor beta chains below come from one sample, sequenced in a study of tumour-infiltrating T cells in Burkitt lymphoma. The assay was immunoSEQ multiplex PCR, and TCRdb's table has in-frame clones only and misses some. The sample records around 8,000 clones, around 70% being singletons. The source material was tumor tissue. These receptors were obtained from a human donor with diffuse large B-cell lymphoma.

This clone has just a few counts. V gene TRBV4-1 combines with J gene TRBJ2-5; 16 positions match TRBD2. V trimming: 4 bases; J trimming: 5 bases; junction bases outside the gene matches: 10. The CDR3 is 18 residues long. Germline CDR1 MGHRA, CDR2 YSYEKL. The CDR3 nucleotides are TGCGCCAGCAGCCGCCAGAGGGGACTAGCGGGGGGGCGCGAGACCCAGTACTTC. Protein sequence: CASSRQRGLAGGRETQYF.

This clone was observed a single time. This chain connects TRBV7-9 to TRBJ1-2, with D unresolved. Trimming pared 5 bases from V and 2 bases from J, leaving 12 bases between. The germline V gene has CDR1 SEHNR and CDR2 FQNEAQ (reference sequence). The CDR3 spans 14 residues. This CDR3 reads CASSPLGPNYGYTF. Here the CDR3 DNA reads TGTGCCAGCAGCCCGCTGGGTCCCAACTATGGCTACACCTTC.

This clone was recorded once. The genes are TRBV7-2 and TRBJ2-3; D may be TRBD2 (7 bases). V dropped 5 bases and J dropped 9 bases, with 12 bases sitting between them. CDR1 and CDR2 (germline): SGHTA, FQGNSA. The CDR3 totals 12 residues. CDR3 sequence reads: CASSPGGHTQYF. CDR3 nucleotide sequence: TGTGCCAGCAGCCCGGGGGGCCACACGCAGTATTTT.

This chain joins TRBV7-9 and TRBJ2-1; the match to TRBD2 covers 11 bases. CDR1 and CDR2 (germline): SEHNR, FQNEAQ (reference sequence). After removal of 0 bases from V and 6 bases from J, the junction contained 7 bases not matched to a gene. The CDR3 has 17 residues. CDR3 in amino acids: CASSLAHDSGGGNEQFF. CDR3 in DNA: TGTGCCAGCAGCTTAGCGCACGATAGCGGGGGGGGCAATGAGCAGTTCTTC.

This clone has only one observation. This chain uses TRBV5-3 with TRBJ2-2; maybe TRBD1 (5 bases). TRBV5-3 is designated an ORF whose function remains uncertain. Trimming removed 3 bases at V and 1 base at J, with 13 bases between. The CDR3 spans 16 residues. CDR3 protein: CARSSRPRVNTGELFF. CDR3 nucleotides: TGTGCCAGAAGCTCCCGCCCCAGGGTGAACACCGGGGAGCTGTTTTTT.

The chain has TRBV10-2 and TRBJ1-6; D is unresolved. CDR3 size: 15 residues. CDR1 WSHSY and CDR2 SAAADI come from the germline V gene. V was pared by 7 bases and J by 1 base, with 11 bases between. The CDR3 bases are TGCGCCAGCACCCCGGCGGCGTCCTATAATTCACCCCTCCACTTT. Translating gives CASTPAASYNSPLHF.

The chain couples TRBV4-1 to TRBJ1-4; D gene unclear. Germline loops: CDR1 MGHRA, CDR2 YSYEKL. Trimming pared 5 bases from V and 0 bases from J, leaving 10 bases between. The CDR3 is made up of 15 amino acids. The CDR3 nucleotides are TGCGCCAGCAGCTACGCATTCTCAACTAATGAAAAACTGTTTTTT. Protein sequence: CASSYAFSTNEKLFF.

This sequence joins TRBV9 and TRBJ1-2, with D possibly being TRBD1 (5 bases). Germline V CDR1 and CDR2: SGDLS, YYNGEE. V was pared by 1 base and J by 2 bases, with 6 bases between. There are 13 residues in the CDR3. CDR3 sequence reads: CASSVRGNYGYTF. CDR3 DNA: TGTGCCAGCAGCGTACGGGGGAACTATGGCTACACCTTC. Variable domain in full (rest from reference TRBV9 and TRBJ1-2): DSGVTQTPKHLITATGQRVTLRCSPRSGDLSVYWYQQSLDQGLQFLIQYYNGEERAKGNILERFSAQQFPDLHSELNLSSLELGDSALYFCASSVRGNYGYTFGSGTRLTVV.

CDR3 protein: CSVMKGLGYSYEQYF. The DNA of the CDR3 is TGCAGCGTCATGAAGGGTTTGGGGTACTCCTACGAGCAGTACTTC. The V call is TRBV29-1, the J call TRBJ2-7, with unresolved D. V lost 6 bases and J 0 bases, leaving 18 bases between the germline ends. CDR1 is SQVTM, CDR2 ANQGSEA, per germline. The CDR3 contains 15 residues.

The DNA for the CDR3 is TGTGCCAGCAGTTACGGGGTGGGGGCTTTCTTT. As protein: CASSYGVGAFF. This chain connects TRBV6-7 to TRBJ1-1, with D hard to call. TRBV6-7 is given ORF status, its function remaining uncertain. V lost 2 bases to trimming and J lost 11 bases, with 9 bases between them. The CDR3 loop spans 11 amino acids.

This clone came up a few times. V gene TRBV21-1 combines with J gene TRBJ2-7; the table calls TRBD2, which could not be checked here. TRBV21-1 represents a pseudogene. This CDR3 spans 14 amino acids. The DNA for the CDR3 is TGTGCCAGCAGCAAATTTGGGAGCTCCTACGAGCAGTACTTC. Translating it yields CASSKFGSSYEQYF.

By proportion, this clone is medium-sized. The chain has TRBV6-1 and TRBJ1-1, with D uncertain. This CDR3 has 14 amino acids. Per germline, CDR1 MNHNS and CDR2 SASEGT. Trimming removed 3 bases at V and 1 base at J, with 9 bases between. For the CDR3, the DNA is TGTGCCAGCAGTGATCAAACGGAGAACACTGAAGCTTTCTTT. This translates into CASSDQTENTEAFF.

The chain has TRBV27 and TRBJ2-3; 14 nucleotides align to TRBD2. The CDR3 runs 16 residues. Germline V gene sequence: CDR1 MNHEY, CDR2 SMNVEV (reference sequence). J was trimmed by 3 bases and V by 6 bases; bases with no gene match: 5. CDR3 protein: CASSFGTSGGTDTQYF. The CDR3 region has the DNA TGTGCCAGCAGCTTTGGGACTAGCGGGGGAACAGATACGCAGTATTTT.

Only a few counts were recorded for this clone. The chain has TRBV7-9 and TRBJ1-1; tentatively, D is TRBD1 (5 bases). This CDR3 comprises 12 residues. V dropped 5 bases and J dropped 10 bases, with 14 bases sitting between them. The germline V gene encodes CDR1 SEHNR and CDR2 FQNEAQ (reference sequence). CDR3 protein: CASSLEGWIAFF. In DNA form, the CDR3 reads TGTGCCAGCAGCCTTGAGGGGTGGATAGCTTTCTTT.

The gene calls are TRBV19 and TRBJ1-2, with D hard to call. Germline lookup yields CDR1 LNHDA and CDR2 SQIVND (reference sequence). The V and J ends lost 3 bases and 8 bases respectively, with 16 bases between them. The length of the CDR3 is 14 residues. The CDR3 DNA reads TGTGCCAGTAGTATTAAGATAGGAGCTATGGGCTACACCTTC. This encodes CASSIKIGAMGYTF.

The J gene is TRBJ2-7, the V gene TRBV20-1; D unclear. Germline V gives CDR1 DFQATT, CDR2 SNEGSKA (reference sequence). The CDR3 totals 10 residues. The germline V and J ends were trimmed by 4 bases and 3 bases, with 4 bases remaining between them. CDR3 DNA: TGCAGTGCTAATCACTACGAGCAGTACTTC. This translates into CSANHYEQYF.

Here the CDR3 DNA reads TGCGCCACCAAACCGGGACAAAACACTGAAGCTTTCTTT. It yields the protein CATKPGQNTEAFF. The chain links TRBV10-2 to TRBJ1-1, with D maybe TRBD1 (6 bases). The germline gives CDR1 WSHSY, CDR2 SAAADI. Trimming removed 10 bases at V and 2 bases at J, with 14 bases between. The CDR3 consists of 13 residues.

The chain combines TRBV29-1 with TRBJ1-2; D is perhaps TRBD1 (5 bases). CDR1 is SQVTM, CDR2 ANQGSEA, per germline. Trimming took off 4 bases at V and 7 bases at J, with 19 bases between the two ends. This CDR3 is 14 amino acids long. The CDR3 region is CSVVPGFRLSGYTF. The DNA for the CDR3 is TGCAGCGTTGTACCAGGGTTTAGATTGAGTGGCTACACCTTC.

This chain uses TRBV5-1 with TRBJ2-7, with D unclear. Germline values: CDR1 SGHRS, CDR2 YFSETQ. Trimming removed 2 bases from V and 1 base from J, with 10 bases in between. CDR3 length: 14 residues. For the CDR3, the DNA is TGCGCCAGCAGCTTACGGACCGGATCCTACGAGCAGTACTTC. As protein: CASSLRTGSYEQYF. Filled out from reference TRBV5-1 and TRBJ2-7, the complete variable domain reads KAGVTQTPRYLIKTRGQQVTLSCSPISGHRSVSWYQQTPGQGLQFLFEYFSETQRNKGNFPGRFSGRQFSNSRSEMNVSTLELGDSALYLCASSLRTGSYEQYFGPGTRLTVT.

This clone was seen a handful of times. The rearrangement joins TRBV19 to TRBJ1-5, with unresolved D. The germline V and J ends were trimmed by 6 bases and 0 bases, with 12 bases remaining between them. CDR1 and CDR2 (germline): LNHDA, SQIVND (reference sequence). The CDR3 spans 15 residues. In DNA form, the CDR3 reads TGTGCCAGTAGGATCTGGGAGGCTAGCAATCAGCCCCAGCATTTT. It yields the protein CASRIWEASNQPQHF.

The V call is TRBV7-2, the J call TRBJ1-2; weak D call: TRBD1 (5 bases). V was trimmed by 4 bases and J by 7 bases, leaving 25 bases between them. The CDR3 runs 17 residues. Per germline, CDR1 SGHTA and CDR2 FQGNSA. This chain's CDR3 is CASSYLTAGGPSGGYTF. As DNA, the CDR3 is TGTGCCAGCAGCTACCTTACGGCGGGGGGTCCTTCAGGTGGCTACACCTTC.

The chain links TRBV12-5 to TRBJ1-1; D unclear. This CDR3 region has 15 residues. V lost 5 bases and J lost 0, with 13 bases in between. Germline values: CDR1 LGHNT, CDR2 FRNRAP. CDR3 amino acids: CASGLAGSMNTEAFF. Here the CDR3 DNA reads TGTGCTAGTGGTCTTGCCGGGAGCATGAACACTGAAGCTTTCTTT.

The rearrangement joins TRBV2 to TRBJ1-5; D is uncertain. The germline V and J ends were trimmed by 2 bases and 8 bases, with 13 bases remaining between them. CDR3 length: 14 residues. Germline V gene lookup returns CDR1 SNHLY and CDR2 FYNNEI. The CDR3 bases are TGTGCCAGCAGTGAAAATTCCCCCGTCGAGCCCCAGCATTTT. This translates into CASSENSPVEPQHF.